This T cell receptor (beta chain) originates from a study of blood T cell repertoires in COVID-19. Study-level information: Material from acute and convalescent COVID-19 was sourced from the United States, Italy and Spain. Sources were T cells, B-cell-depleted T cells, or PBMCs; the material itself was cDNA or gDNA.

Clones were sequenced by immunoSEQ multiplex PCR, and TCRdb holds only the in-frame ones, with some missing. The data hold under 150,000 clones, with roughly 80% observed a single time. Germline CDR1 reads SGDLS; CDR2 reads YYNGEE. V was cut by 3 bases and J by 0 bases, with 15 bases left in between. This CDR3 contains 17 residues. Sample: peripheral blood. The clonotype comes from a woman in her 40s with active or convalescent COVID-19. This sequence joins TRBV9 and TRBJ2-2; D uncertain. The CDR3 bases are TGTGCCAGCAGCGCTTTATACAAACCCGCGAACACCGGGGAGCTGTTTTTT. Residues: CASSALYKPANTGELFF. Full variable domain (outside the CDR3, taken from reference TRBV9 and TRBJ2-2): DSGVTQTPKHLITATGQRVTLRCSPRSGDLSVYWYQQSLDQGLQFLIQYYNGEERAKGNILERFSAQQFPDLHSELNLSSLELGDSALYFCASSALYKPANTGELFFGEGSRLTVL.